These T cell receptor beta chains were read from a single sample in a study of cytomegalovirus exposure and HLA in healthy donors. TCRdb's table, derived via immunoSEQ multiplex PCR, lists solely in-frame clones and lacks some. Of tens of thousands of clones in the sample, around 94% were seen once. Sequenced sample: PBMCs. Receptor source: a woman aged 18-30 years in good health and CMV-seronegative. Both conserved end residues are part of each CDR3. A D gene is named only where the DNA matches it firmly. A row's size may be missing; if present it is once, few, many or a size class.

V	D	size	J	CDR3	DNA
TRBV7-2	-	-	TRBJ1-5	CASSVVQGNQPQHF	TGTGCCAGCAGCGTCGTTCAGGGGAATCAGCCCCAGCATTTT
TRBV6-1	-	-	TRBJ1-1	CASAPTANTEAFF	TGTGCCAGTGCCCCGACAGCGAACACTGAAGCTTTCTTT
TRBV28	TRBD1	-	TRBJ2-7	CASSTRGSTSYEQYF	TGTGCCAGCAGTACCAGGGGGTCAACCTCCTACGAGCAGTACTTC
TRBV29-1	TRBD1	once	TRBJ1-2	CSVDPGTGVYGYTF	TGCAGCGTGGACCCCGGGACAGGGGTCTATGGCTACACCTTC
TRBV5-4	-	-	TRBJ1-1	CASSLDPGGRTEAFF	TGTGCCAGCAGCTTGGACCCCGGGGGGCGGACTGAAGCTTTCTTT
TRBV7-2	-	-	TRBJ2-3	CASSLKGLTGHSTDTQYF	TGTGCCAGCAGCTTAAAAGGTTTGACAGGCCATAGCACAGATACGCAGTATTTT
TRBV9	TRBD1	once	TRBJ1-1	CASSVAGQGLTEAFF	TGTGCCAGCAGCGTAGCAGGACAGGGACTCACTGAAGCTTTCTTT
TRBV27	TRBD1	-	TRBJ1-2	CASSLGQGYNYGYTF	TGTGCCAGCAGTTTGGGACAGGGTTATAACTATGGCTACACCTTC
TRBV19	-	once	TRBJ1-1	CASSIAGMNTEAFF	TGTGCCAGTAGTATTGCAGGGATGAACACTGAAGCTTTCTTT
TRBV29-1	TRBD1	-	TRBJ1-2	CSVEDRFYGYTF	TGCAGCGTCGAGGACAGGTTCTATGGCTACACCTTC
TRBV2	-	once	TRBJ1-5	CASSDKARGQPQHF	TGTGCCAGCAGTGATAAAGCGCGGGGTCAGCCCCAGCATTTT
TRBV11-2	TRBD2	-	TRBJ2-2	CASSGLAGYWGELFF	TGTGCCAGCAGTGGACTAGCGGGCTATTGGGGGGAGCTGTTTTTT
TRBV5-4	TRBD1	-	TRBJ1-2	CASSEGQGVFYGYTF	TGTGCCAGCAGCGAAGGACAGGGGGTATTCTATGGCTACACCTTC
TRBV30	TRBD1	-	TRBJ1-5	CAWSGQGTSNQPQHF	TGTGCCTGGAGTGGACAGGGAACTAGCAATCAGCCCCAGCATTTT
TRBV30	TRBD2	-	TRBJ2-5	CAWAGTRGETQYF	TGTGCCTGGGCGGGGACTAGGGGGGAGACCCAGTACTTC
TRBV28	TRBD2	-	TRBJ2-2	CASSLASGTGTGELFF	TGTGCCAGCAGTTTAGCCAGCGGGACGGGGACCGGGGAGCTGTTTTTT
TRBV7-6	TRBD1	-	TRBJ1-1	CASSLRDSGGTEAFF	TGTGCCAGCAGCCTAAGGGACAGCGGGGGCACTGAAGCTTTCTTT
TRBV2	-	-	TRBJ2-7	CASRPWSPSSYEQYF	TGTGCCAGCAGGCCTTGGTCCCCCAGCTCCTACGAGCAGTACTTC
TRBV18	TRBD1	-	TRBJ1-1	CASSPGQGAAVAFF	TGTGCCAGCTCACCAGGACAGGGGGCCGCGGTAGCTTTCTTT
TRBV30	-	-	TRBJ1-4	CAWSEWGRVYEKLFF	TGTGCCTGGAGTGAATGGGGCAGGGTCTATGAAAAACTGTTTTTT
TRBV14	TRBD2	-	TRBJ2-5	CASSQGQRGLETQYF	TGTGCCAGCAGCCAAGGGCAGCGGGGGTTGGAGACCCAGTACTTC
TRBV5-1	-	-	TRBJ2-3	CASSSLVGGLADTQYF	TGCGCCAGCAGCTCCCTGGTGGGGGGGCTAGCAGATACGCAGTATTTT
TRBV5-1	-	once	TRBJ1-1	CASSLALGRGEAFF	TGCGCCAGCAGCTTGGCCTTAGGCAGGGGTGAAGCTTTCTTT
TRBV2	-	once	TRBJ1-6	CASSERPSSYNSPLHF	TGTGCCAGCAGTGAACGTCCGAGCTCCTATAATTCACCCCTCCACTTT
TRBV28	-	-	TRBJ2-1	CASSFTGNEQFF	TGTGCCAGCAGTTTCACAGGGAATGAGCAGTTCTTC
TRBV9	-	-	TRBJ2-3	CASSALSGTDTQYF	TGTGCCAGCAGCGCCCTATCGGGCACAGATACGCAGTATTTT
TRBV27	TRBD2	-	TRBJ2-3	CASSLLLRGRRGGDTQYF	TGTGCCAGCAGTTTATTACTAAGGGGTCGGCGGGGGGGGGATACGCAGTATTTT
TRBV5-5	TRBD1	-	TRBJ1-5	CASSSDPGGRQPQHF	TGTGCCAGCAGCTCCGATCCAGGGGGACGACAGCCCCAGCATTTT
TRBV28	TRBD1	-	TRBJ1-1	CASSGQGQGIMSAFF	TGTGCCAGCAGTGGGCAGGGACAGGGGATAATGAGTGCTTTCTTT
TRBV27	TRBD2	-	TRBJ2-1	CASSFSGVGNEQFF	TGTGCCAGCAGTTTTAGCGGGGTAGGGAATGAGCAGTTCTTC
TRBV7-2	-	-	TRBJ2-2	CASSFSSTGELFF	TGTGCCAGCAGCTTTTCGAGCACCGGGGAGCTGTTTTTT
TRBV4-2	TRBD1	-	TRBJ1-5	CASSPTGQGGPPTGQPQHF	TGTGCCAGCAGCCCGACTGGACAGGGAGGCCCCCCCACGGGGCAGCCCCAGCATTTT
TRBV6-5	-	-	TRBJ1-2	CASSYFRTDHYGYTF	TGTGCCAGCAGTTACTTTAGGACAGACCATTATGGCTACACCTTC
TRBV6-5	-	-	TRBJ2-7	CASSYGRGLPPYEQYF	TGTGCCAGCAGTTATGGACGGGGTTTACCCCCCTACGAGCAGTACTTC
TRBV28	-	-	TRBJ1-5	CASSLFLGSNQPQHF	TGTGCCAGCAGTTTATTTCTCGGTAGCAATCAGCCCCAGCATTTT
TRBV28	-	-	TRBJ2-1	CASSFYLGIRGVNDNEQFF	TGTGCCAGCAGTTTTTATTTGGGAATTCGCGGGGTGAACGACAATGAGCAGTTCTTC
TRBV2	-	-	TRBJ1-2	CASSNTDYGYTF	TGTGCCAGCAGTAACACAGACTATGGCTACACCTTC